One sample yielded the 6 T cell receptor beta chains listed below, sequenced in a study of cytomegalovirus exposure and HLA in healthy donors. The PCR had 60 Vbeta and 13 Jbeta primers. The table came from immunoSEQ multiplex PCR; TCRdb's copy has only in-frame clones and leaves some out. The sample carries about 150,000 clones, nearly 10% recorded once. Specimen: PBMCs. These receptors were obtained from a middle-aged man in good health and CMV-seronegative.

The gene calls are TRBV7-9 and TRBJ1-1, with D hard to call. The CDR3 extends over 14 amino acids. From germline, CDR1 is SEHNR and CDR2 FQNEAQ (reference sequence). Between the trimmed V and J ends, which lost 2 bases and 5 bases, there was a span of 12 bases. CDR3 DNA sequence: TGTGCCAGCAGCTTAAACACCCGAGGGACTGAAGCTTTCTTT. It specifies CASSLNTRGTEAFF. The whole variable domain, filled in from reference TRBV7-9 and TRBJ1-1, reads DTGVSQNPRHKITKRGQNVTFRCDPISEHNRLYWYRQTLGQGPEFLTYFQNEAQLEKSRLLSDRFSAERPKGSFSTLEIQRTEQGDSAMYLCASSLNTRGTEAFFGQGTRLTVV.

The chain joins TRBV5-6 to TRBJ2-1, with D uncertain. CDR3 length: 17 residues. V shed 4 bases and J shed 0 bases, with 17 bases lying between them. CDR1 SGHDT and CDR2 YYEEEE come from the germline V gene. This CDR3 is CASSIRRALFSYNEQFF. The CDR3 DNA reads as TGTGCCAGCAGCATCAGACGAGCGCTGTTCTCCTACAATGAGCAGTTCTTC.

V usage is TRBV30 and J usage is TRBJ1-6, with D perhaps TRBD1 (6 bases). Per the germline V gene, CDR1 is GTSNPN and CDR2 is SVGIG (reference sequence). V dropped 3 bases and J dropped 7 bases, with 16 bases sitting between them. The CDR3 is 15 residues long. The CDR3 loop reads CAWSDVTGRNSPLHF. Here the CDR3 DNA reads TGTGCCTGGAGCGACGTGACAGGACGGAATTCACCCCTCCACTTT.

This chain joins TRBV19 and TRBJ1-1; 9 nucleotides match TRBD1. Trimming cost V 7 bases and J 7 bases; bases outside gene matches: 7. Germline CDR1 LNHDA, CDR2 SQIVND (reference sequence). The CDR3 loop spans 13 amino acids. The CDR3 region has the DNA TGTGCCAGTAAAGGTCCGGGACAGGGTGAAGCTTTCTTT. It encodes CASKGPGQGEAFF. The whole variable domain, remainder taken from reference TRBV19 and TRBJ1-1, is DGGITQSPKYLFRKEGQNVTLSCEQNLNHDAMYWYRQDPGQGLRLIYYSQIVNDFQKGDIAEGYSVSREKKESFPLTVTSAQKNPTAFYLCASKGPGQGEAFFGQGTRLTVV.

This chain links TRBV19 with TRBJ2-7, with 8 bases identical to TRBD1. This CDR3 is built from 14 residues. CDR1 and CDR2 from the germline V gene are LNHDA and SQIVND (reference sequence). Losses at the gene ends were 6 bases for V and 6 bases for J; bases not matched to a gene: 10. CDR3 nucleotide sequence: TGTGCCAGTAGGACCGGGACAGGCGGCTCCGAGCAGTACTTC. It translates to CASRTGTGGSEQYF.

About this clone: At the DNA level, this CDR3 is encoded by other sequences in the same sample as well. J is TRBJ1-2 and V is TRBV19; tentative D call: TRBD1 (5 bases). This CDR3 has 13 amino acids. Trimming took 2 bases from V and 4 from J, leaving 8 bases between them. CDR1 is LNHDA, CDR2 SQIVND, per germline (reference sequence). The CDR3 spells CASSIQGLYGYTF. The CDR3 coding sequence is TGTGCCAGTAGTATACAGGGCCTCTATGGCTACACCTTC. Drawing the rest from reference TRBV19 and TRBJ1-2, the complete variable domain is DGGITQSPKYLFRKEGQNVTLSCEQNLNHDAMYWYRQDPGQGLRLIYYSQIVNDFQKGDIAEGYSVSREKKESFPLTVTSAQKNPTAFYLCASSIQGLYGYTFGSGTRLTVV.